This record looks at one TCR beta chain sequence and its context. Between the trimmed V and J ends, which lost 4 bases and 12 bases, there was a span of 17 bases. This CDR3 is built from 13 residues. The germline V gene encodes CDR1 SGHRS and CDR2 YFSETQ. Libraries were prepared by immunoSEQ multiplex PCR; TCRdb keeps only in-frame clonotypes and omits some of them. Of more than 95,000 clones in the sample, around 85% were seen once. The record originates from a study of blood T cell repertoires in COVID-19. Study at large: There were acute and convalescent COVID-19 samples, and they came from the United States, Italy and Spain. In each case, the material was cDNA or gDNA derived from T cells, B-cell-depleted T cells, or PBMCs.

While infection was still active, Seattle patients were enrolled and then followed longitudinally. The rearrangement links TRBV5-1 to TRBJ2-1, with a possible D match to TRBD2 (5 bases). The TCR sequence derives from a man aged 30 to 39 with COVID-19, enrolled during active disease. Sequences were obtained from peripheral blood. The CDR3 spells CASSADLARRQFF. For the CDR3, the DNA is TGCGCCAGCAGCGCGGACTTAGCAAGGCGGCAGTTCTTC.